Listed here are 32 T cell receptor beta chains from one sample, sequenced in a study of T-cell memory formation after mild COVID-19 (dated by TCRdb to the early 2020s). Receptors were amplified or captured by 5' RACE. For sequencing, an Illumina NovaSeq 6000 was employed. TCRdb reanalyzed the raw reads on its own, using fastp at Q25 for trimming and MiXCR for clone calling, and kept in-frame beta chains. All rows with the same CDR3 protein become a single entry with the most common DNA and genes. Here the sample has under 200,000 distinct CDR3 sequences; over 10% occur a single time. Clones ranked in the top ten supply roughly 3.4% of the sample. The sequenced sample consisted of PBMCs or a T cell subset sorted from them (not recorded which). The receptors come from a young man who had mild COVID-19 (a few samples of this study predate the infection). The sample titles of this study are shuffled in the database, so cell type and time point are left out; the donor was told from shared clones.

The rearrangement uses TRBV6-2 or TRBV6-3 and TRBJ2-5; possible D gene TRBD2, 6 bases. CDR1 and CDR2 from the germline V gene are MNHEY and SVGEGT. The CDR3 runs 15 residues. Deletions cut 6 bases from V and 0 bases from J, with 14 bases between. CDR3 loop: CASSQPRDYQETQYF. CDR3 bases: TGTGCCAGCAGCCAACCGAGGGACTACCAAGAGACCCAGTACTTC.

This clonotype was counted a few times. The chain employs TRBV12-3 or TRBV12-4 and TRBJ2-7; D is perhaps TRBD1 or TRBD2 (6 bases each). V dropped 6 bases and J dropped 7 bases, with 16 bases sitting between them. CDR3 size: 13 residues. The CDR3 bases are TGTGCCAGCAGCCCGAGGGGGGACGGGGAGCAGTACTTC. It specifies CASSPRGDGEQYF.

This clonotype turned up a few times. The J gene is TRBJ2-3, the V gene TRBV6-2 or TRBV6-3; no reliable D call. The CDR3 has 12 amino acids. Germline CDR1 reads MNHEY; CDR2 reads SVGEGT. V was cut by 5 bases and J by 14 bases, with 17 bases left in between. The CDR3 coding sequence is TGTGCCAGCAGTAACCGTATGATGAGCTGGTATTTT. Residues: CASSNRMMSWYF.

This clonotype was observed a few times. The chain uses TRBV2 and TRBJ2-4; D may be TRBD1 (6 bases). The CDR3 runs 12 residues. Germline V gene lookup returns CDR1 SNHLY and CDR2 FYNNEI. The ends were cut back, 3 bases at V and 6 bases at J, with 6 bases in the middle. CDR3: CASSEDRNIQYF. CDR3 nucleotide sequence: TGTGCCAGCAGTGAGGACAGAAACATTCAGTACTTC.

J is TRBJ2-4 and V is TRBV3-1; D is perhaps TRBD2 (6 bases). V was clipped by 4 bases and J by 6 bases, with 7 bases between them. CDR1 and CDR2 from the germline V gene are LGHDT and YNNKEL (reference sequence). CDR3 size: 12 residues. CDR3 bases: TGTGCCAGCAGCCTGACTAGAAACATTCAGTACTTC. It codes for CASSLTRNIQYF.

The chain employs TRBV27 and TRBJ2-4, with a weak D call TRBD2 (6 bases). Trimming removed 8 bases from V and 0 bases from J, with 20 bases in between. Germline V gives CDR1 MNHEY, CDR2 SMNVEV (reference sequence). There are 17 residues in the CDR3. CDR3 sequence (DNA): TGTGCCAGCTCCCCGCAGTCGAGGGGACTAGCCAAAAACATTCAGTACTTC. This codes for CASSPQSRGLAKNIQYF.

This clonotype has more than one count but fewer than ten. Here the CDR3 reads CASSRTSGVWEQYF. The CDR3 DNA follows: TGTGCCAGCAGCCGGACTAGCGGGGTGTGGGAGCAGTACTTC. This chain links TRBV2 with TRBJ2-7, with 12 nucleotides matching TRBD2. CDR1 is SNHLY, CDR2 FYNNEI, per germline. The CDR3 contains 14 residues. The ends lost 6 bases at V and 7 bases at J; junction bases unmatched: 7.

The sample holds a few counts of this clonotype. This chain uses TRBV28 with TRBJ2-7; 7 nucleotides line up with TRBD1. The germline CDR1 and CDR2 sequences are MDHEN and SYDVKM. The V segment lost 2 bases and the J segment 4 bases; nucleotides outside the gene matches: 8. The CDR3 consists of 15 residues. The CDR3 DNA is TGTGCCAGCAGTTTAAGGTGGACAGGACCTTACGAGCAGTACGTC. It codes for CASSLRWTGPYEQYV.

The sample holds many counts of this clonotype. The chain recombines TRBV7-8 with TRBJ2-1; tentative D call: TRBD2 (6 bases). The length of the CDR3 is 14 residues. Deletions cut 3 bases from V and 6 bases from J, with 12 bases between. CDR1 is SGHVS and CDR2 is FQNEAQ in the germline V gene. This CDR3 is CASSFVPRGNEQFF. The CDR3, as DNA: TGTGCCAGCAGCTTCGTCCCGCGGGGCAATGAGCAGTTCTTC.

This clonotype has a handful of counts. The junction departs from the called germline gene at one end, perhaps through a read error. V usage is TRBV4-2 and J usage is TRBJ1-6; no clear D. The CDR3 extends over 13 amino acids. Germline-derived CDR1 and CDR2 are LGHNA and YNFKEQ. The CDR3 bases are TGTGCCAGCAGCCAAGCATCGGGCCTCGTCGTCGGATTT. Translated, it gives CASSQASGLVVGF.

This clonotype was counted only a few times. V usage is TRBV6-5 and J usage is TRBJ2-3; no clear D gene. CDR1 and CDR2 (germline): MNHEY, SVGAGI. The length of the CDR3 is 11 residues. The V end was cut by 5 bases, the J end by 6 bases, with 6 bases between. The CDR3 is CASSEADTQYF. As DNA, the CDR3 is TGTGCCAGCAGTGAGGCCGATACGCAGTATTTT.

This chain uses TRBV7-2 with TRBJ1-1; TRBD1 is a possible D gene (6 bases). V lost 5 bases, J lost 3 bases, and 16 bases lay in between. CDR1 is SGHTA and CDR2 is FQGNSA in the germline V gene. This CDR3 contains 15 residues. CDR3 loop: CASSPLGGLDTEAFF. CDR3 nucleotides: TGTGCCAGCAGCCCGTTGGGGGGGCTGGACACTGAAGCTTTCTTT.

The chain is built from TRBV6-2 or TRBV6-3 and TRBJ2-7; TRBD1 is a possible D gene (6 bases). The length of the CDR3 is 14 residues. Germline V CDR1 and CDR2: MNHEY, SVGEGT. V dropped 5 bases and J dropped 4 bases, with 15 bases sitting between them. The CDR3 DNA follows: TGTGCCAGCAGTCGCTCCCGGCAGGGGTACGAGCAGTACGTC. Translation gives CASSRSRQGYEQYV.

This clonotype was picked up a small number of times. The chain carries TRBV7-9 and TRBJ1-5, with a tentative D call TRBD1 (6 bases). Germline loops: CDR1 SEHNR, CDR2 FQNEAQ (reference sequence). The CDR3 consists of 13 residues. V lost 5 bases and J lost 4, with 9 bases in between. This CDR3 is CASSGDRNQPQHF. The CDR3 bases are TGTGCCAGCAGCGGCGACAGGAATCAGCCCCAGCATTTT.

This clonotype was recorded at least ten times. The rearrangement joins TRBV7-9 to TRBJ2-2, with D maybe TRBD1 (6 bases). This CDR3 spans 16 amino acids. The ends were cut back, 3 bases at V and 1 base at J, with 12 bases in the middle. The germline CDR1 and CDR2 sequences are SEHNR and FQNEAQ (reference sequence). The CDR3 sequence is CASSFQGRRNTGELFF. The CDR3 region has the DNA TGTGCCAGCAGCTTCCAGGGGAGACGGAACACCGGGGAGCTGTTTTTT.

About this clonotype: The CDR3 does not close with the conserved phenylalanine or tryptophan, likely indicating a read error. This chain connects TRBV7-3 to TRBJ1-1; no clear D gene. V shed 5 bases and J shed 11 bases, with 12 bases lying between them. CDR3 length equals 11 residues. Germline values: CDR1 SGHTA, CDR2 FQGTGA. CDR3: CASSAGDVAFS. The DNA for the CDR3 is TGTGCCAGCAGCGCGGGAGATGTGGCTTTCTCT.

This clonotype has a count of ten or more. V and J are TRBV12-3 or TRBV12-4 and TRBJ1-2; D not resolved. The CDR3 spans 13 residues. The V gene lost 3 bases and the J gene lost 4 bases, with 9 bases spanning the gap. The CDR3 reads CASSLGRSYGYTF. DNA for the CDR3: TGTGCCAGCAGTTTGGGCCGGAGCTATGGCTACACCTTC.

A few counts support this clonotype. Here the CDR3 reads CASTRASGVSYEQYF. Here the CDR3 DNA reads TGTGCCAGCACCCGGGCTAGCGGGGTCTCCTACGAGCAGTACTTC. J is TRBJ2-7 and V is TRBV7-2; 9 nucleotides line up with TRBD2. Germline-derived CDR1 and CDR2 are SGHTA and FQGNSA. The CDR3 is 15 amino acids. Trimming cost V 7 bases and J 0 bases; bases outside gene matches: 7.

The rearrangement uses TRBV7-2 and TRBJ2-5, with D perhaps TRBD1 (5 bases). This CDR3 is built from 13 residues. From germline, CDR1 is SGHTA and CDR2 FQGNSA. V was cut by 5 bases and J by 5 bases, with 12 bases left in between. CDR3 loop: CASSGALGETQYF. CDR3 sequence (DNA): TGTGCCAGCAGCGGGGCCCTCGGGGAGACCCAGTACTTC.

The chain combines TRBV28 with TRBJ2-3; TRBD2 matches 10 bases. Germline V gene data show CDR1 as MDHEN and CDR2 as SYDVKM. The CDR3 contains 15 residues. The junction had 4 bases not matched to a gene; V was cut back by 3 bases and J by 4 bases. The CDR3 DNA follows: TGTGCCAGCAGTTTCCAGCGGGGGGGCGCAGATACGCAGTATTTT. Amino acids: CASSFQRGGADTQYF.

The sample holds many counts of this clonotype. Written as DNA, the CDR3 is TGCGCCAGCAGCTTACAGGCCGGGGGGGACGGAGATACGCAGTATTTT. Translated: CASSLQAGGDGDTQYF. The rearrangement uses TRBV5-1 and TRBJ2-3; 8 nucleotides align to TRBD2. CDR1 is SGHRS and CDR2 is YFSETQ in the germline V gene. The CDR3 spans 16 residues. The V segment lost 2 bases and the J segment 5 bases; nucleotides outside the gene matches: 10.

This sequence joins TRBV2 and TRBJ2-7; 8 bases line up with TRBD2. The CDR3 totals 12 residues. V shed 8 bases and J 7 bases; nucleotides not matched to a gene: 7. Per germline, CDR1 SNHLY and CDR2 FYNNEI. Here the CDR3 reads CASGGRGVEQYV. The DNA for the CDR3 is TGTGCCAGCGGCGGGCGGGGGGTTGAGCAGTACGTC.

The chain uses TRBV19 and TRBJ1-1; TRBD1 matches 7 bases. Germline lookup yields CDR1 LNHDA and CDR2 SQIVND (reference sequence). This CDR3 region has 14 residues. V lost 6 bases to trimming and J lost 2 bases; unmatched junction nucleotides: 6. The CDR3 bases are TGTGCCAGTAGACCGGGACAGTCTAACACTGAAGCTTTCTTT. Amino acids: CASRPGQSNTEAFF.

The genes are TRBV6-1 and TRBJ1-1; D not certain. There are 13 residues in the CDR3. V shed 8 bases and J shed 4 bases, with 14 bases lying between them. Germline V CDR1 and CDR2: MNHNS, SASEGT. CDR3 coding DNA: TGTGCCAGCGGCCTGCTCGTTAGCACTGAAGCTTTCTTT. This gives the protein CASGLLVSTEAFF.

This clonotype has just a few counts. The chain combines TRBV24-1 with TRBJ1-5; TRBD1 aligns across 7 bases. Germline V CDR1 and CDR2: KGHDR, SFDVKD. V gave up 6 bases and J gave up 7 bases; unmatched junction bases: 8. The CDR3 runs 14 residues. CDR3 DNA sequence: TGTGCCACCAGTCCCGGGACAGTCGGGCAGCCCCAGCATTTT. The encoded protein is CATSPGTVGQPQHF.

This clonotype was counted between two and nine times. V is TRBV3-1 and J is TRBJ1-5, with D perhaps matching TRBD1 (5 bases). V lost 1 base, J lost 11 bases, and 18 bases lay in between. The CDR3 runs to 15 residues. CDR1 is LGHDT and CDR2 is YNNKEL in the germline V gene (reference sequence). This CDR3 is CASSQGGAGRLSQHF. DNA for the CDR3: TGTGCCAGCAGCCAAGGAGGGGCCGGGCGTTTGTCCCAGCATTTT.

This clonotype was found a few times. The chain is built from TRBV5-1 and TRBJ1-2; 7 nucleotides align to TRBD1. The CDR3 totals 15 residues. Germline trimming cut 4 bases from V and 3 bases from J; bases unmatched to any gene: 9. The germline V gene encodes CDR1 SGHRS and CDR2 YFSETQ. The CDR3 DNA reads TGCGCCAGCAGCCTTGGCGGCAGGGGGGACTATGGCTACACCTTC. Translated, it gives CASSLGGRGDYGYTF.

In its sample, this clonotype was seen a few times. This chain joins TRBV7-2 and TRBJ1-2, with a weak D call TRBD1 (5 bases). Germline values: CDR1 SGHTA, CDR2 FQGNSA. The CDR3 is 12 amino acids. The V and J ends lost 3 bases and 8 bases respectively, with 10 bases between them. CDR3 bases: TGTGCCAGCAGCTTTCGAAACAGGGGCTACACCTTC. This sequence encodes CASSFRNRGYTF.

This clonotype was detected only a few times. The CDR3 here is CASRDWTRPIDTQYF. CDR3 nucleotides: TGTGCCAGCCGCGATTGGACAAGGCCTATAGATACGCAGTATTTT. The V and J genes are TRBV6-1 and TRBJ2-3, with D perhaps TRBD1 (5 bases). There are 15 residues in the CDR3. With 8 bases removed from V and 5 bases from J, the gap between germline ends came to 20 bases. Germline loops: CDR1 MNHNS, CDR2 SASEGT.

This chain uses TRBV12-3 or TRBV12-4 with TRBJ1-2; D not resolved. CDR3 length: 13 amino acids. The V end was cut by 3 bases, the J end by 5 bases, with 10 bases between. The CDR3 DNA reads TGTGCCAGCAGTTTGGTGGGCAAATATGGCTACACCTTC. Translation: CASSLVGKYGYTF.

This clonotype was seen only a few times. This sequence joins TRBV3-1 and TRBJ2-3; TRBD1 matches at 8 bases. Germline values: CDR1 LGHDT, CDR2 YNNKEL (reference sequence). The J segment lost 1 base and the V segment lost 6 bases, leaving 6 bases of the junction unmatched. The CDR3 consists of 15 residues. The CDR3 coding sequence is TGTGCCAGCAGGCCTACCAGGGGGCGCACAGATACGCAGTATTTT. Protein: CASRPTRGRTDTQYF.

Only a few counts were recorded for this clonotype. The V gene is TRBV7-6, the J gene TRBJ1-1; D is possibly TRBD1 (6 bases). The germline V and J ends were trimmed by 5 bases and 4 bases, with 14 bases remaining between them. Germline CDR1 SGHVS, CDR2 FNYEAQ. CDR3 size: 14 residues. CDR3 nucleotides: TGTGCCAGCAGCGCACAGGGTTCGGGCACTGAAGCTTTCTTT. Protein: CASSAQGSGTEAFF.